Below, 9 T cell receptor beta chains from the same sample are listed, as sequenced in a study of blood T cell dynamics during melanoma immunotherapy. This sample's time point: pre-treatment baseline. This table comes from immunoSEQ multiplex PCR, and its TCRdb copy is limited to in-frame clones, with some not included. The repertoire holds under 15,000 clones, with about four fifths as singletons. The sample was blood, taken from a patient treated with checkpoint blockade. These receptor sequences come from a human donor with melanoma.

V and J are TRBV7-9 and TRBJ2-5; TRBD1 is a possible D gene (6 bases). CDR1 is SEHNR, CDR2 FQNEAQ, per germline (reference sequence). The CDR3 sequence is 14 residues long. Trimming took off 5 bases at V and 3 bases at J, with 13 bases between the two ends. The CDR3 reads CASSPTGNKETQYF. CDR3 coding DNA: TGTGCCAGCAGCCCAACAGGGAATAAAGAGACCCAGTACTTC.

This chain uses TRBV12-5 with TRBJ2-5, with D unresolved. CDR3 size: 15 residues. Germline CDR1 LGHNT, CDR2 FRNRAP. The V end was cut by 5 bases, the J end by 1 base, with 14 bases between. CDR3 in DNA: TGTGCTAGTGGTACCGGCTCCGGGCCCCAAGAGACCCAGTACTTC. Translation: CASGTGSGPQETQYF.

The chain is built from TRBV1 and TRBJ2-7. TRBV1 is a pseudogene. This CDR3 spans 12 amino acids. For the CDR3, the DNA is TGCACCAGCGCTGCCCACGTCCACGAGCAGTACTTC. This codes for CTSAAHVHEQYF.

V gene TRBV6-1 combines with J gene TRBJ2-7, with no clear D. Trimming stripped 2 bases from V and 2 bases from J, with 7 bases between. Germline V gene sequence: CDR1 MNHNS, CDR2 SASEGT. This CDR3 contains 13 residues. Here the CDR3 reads CASSERAPYEQYF. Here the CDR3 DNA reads TGTGCCAGCAGTGAAAGGGCCCCCTACGAGCAGTACTTC.

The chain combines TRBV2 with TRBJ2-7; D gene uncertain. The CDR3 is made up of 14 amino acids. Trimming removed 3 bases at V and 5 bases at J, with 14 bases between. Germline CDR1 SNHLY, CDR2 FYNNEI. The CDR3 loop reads CASSELVLWNEQYF. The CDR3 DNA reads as TGTGCCAGCAGTGAGCTCGTTCTCTGGAACGAGCAGTACTTC.

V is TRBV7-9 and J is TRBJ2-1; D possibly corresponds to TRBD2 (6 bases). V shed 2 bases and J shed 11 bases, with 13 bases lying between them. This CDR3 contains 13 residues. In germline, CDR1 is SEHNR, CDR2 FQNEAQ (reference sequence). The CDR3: CASSLIGLAQQFF. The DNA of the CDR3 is TGTGCCAGCAGCTTAATTGGCCTAGCGCAGCAGTTCTTC.

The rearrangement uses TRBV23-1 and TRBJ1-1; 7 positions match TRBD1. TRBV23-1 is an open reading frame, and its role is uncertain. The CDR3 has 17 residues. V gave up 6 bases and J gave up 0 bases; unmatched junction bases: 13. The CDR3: CASRNRDSERMNTEAFF. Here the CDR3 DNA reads TGCGCCAGCAGAAACAGGGACAGCGAGAGAATGAACACTGAAGCTTTCTTT.

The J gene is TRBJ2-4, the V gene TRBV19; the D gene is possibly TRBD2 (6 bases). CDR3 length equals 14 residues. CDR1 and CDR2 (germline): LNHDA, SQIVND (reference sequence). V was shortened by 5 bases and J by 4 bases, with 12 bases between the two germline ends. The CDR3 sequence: CASSAGSRKNIQYF. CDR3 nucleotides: TGTGCCAGTAGTGCGGGGAGTCGGAAAAACATTCAGTACTTC.

DNA for the CDR3: TGTGCCAGTAGTATGGGAGGCGCTGGGGCCAACGTCCTGACTTTC. This encodes CASSMGGAGANVLTF. The V call is TRBV19, the J call TRBJ2-6, with a weak D call TRBD2 (6 bases). The ends were cut back, 3 bases at V and 2 bases at J, with 8 bases in the middle. This CDR3 is 15 amino acids long. Germline CDR1 is LNHDA and CDR2 is SQIVND (reference sequence).